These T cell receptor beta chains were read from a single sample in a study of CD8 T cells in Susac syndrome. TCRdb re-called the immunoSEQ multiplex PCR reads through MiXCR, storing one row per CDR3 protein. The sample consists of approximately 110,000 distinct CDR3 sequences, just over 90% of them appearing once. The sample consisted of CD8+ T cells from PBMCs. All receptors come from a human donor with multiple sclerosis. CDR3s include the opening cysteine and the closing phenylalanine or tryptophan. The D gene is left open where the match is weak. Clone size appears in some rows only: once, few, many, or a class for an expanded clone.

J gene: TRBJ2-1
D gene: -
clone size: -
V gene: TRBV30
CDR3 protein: CAWSTRGAYNEQFF
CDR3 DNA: TGTGCCTGGAGTACGAGGGGGGCCTACAATGAGCAGTTCTTC

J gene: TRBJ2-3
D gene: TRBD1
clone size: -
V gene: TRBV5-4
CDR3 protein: CASSAGQGWVYTQYF
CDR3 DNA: TGTGCCAGCAGCGCCGGACAGGGATGGGTGTACACGCAGTATTTT

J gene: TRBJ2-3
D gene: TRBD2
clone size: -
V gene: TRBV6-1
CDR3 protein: CASSPSGRGSPTDTQYF
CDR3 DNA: TGTGCCAGCAGCCCTAGCGGGAGGGGCTCCCCCACAGATACGCAGTATTTT

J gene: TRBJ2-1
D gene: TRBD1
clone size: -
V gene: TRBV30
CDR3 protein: CAWGPGTGNEQFF
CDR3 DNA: TGTGCCTGGGGTCCCGGGACAGGGAATGAGCAGTTCTTC

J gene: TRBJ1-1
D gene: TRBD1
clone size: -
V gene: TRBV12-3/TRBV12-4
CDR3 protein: CASSTDRGRWRGSNTEAFF
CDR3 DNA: TGTGCCAGCAGTACGGACAGGGGGAGGTGGAGGGGGTCGAACACTGAAGCTTTCTTT

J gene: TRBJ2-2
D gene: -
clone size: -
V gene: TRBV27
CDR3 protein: CASFPAGNTGELFF
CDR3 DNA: TGTGCCAGCTTCCCAGCGGGGAACACCGGGGAGCTGTTTTTT

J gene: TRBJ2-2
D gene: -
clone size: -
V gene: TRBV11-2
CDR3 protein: CASSSGLLNTGELFF
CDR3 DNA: TGTGCCAGCAGCTCGGGACTCCTGAACACCGGGGAGCTGTTTTTT

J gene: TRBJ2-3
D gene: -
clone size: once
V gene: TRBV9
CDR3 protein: CASSVAWGATDTQYF
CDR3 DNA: TGTGCCAGCAGCGTAGCTTGGGGGGCCACAGATACGCAGTATTTT

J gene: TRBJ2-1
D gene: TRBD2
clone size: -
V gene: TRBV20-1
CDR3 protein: CSARSSGRAHEQFF
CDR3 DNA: TGCAGTGCTAGAAGTAGCGGGAGGGCCCATGAGCAGTTCTTC

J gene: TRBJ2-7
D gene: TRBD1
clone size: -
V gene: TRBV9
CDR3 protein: CASSVGGQGAWEQYF
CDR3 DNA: TGTGCCAGCAGCGTAGGAGGACAGGGGGCTTGGGAGCAGTACTTC

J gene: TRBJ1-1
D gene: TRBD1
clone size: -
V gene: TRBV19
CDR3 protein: CASTTGTGSTEAFF
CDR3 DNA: TGTGCCAGTACCACCGGGACAGGGAGTACTGAAGCTTTCTTT

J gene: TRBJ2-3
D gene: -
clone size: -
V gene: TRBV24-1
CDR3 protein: CATSDPGGGGSTDTQYF
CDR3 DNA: TGTGCCACCAGTGACCCCGGGGGCGGGGGCTCCACAGATACGCAGTATTTT